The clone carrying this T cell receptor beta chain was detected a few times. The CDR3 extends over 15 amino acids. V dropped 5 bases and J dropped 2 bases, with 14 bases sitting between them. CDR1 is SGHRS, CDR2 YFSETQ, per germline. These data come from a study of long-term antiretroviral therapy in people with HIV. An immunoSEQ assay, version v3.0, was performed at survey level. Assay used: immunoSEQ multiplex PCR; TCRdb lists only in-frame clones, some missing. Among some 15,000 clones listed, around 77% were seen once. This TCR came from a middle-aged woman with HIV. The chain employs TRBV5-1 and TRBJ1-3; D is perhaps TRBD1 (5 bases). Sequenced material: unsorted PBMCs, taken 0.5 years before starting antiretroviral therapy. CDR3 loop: CASSIMGGTGNTIYF. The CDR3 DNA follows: TGCGCCAGCAGTATCATGGGGGGGACTGGAAACACCATATATTTT.